This T cell receptor beta chain was recorded in a study of metastatic and nonmetastatic thyroid tumors. At the level of the study: From malignant and benign thyroid patients, repertoires in blood and in tumor or nodule tissue were compared.

Regarding this clone: Its antigen is as yet unknown.

Study-wide results and limits: In both blood and tumor samples, TCR beta diversity was reported significantly higher for malignant than benign nodules.

Thyroid surgery had not been preceded by any treatment in any patient. As processed by the authors: Differences in CDR3 between clinicopathological groups were drawn on to build a classifier intended to discriminate distant-metastatic papillary thyroid cancer patients. MiXCR reprocessed the PCR reads for TCRdb. These V and J calls originate from TCRdb's pipeline instead of the authors' own analysis. The profile shows a few thousand clones, around 28% of them singletons. The source is a female donor with papillary thyroid cancer or a benign thyroid nodule (not recorded which). Some clones in this sample may be carry-over from other donors' samples. The sequenced sample was adjacent normal tissue.

The CDR3 sequence is CASRGGTSGSLGYEQYF. CDR3 nucleotide sequence: TGCGCCAGCAGGGGAGGGACTAGCGGGAGTCTGGGGTACGAGCAGTACTTC. This chain joins TRBV5-1 and TRBJ2-7, with 14 bases matching TRBD2. The CDR3 length is 17 residues. V lost 5 bases to trimming and J lost 4 bases; unmatched junction nucleotides: 11. Germline CDR1 reads SGHRS; CDR2 reads YFSETQ.